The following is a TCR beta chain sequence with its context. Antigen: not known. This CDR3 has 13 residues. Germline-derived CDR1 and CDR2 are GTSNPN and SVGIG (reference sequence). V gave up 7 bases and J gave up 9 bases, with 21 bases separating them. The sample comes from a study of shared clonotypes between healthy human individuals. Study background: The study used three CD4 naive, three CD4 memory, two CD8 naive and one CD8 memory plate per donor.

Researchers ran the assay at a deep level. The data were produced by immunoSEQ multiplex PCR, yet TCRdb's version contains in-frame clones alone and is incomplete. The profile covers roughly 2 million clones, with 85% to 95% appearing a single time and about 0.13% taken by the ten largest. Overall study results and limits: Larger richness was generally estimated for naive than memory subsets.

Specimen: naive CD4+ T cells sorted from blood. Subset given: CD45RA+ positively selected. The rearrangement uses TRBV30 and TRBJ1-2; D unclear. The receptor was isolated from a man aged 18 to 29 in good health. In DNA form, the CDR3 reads TGTGCCTTTTGCCCAGGAGGAGTTCTAAGCTACACCTTC. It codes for CAFCPGGVLSYTF.